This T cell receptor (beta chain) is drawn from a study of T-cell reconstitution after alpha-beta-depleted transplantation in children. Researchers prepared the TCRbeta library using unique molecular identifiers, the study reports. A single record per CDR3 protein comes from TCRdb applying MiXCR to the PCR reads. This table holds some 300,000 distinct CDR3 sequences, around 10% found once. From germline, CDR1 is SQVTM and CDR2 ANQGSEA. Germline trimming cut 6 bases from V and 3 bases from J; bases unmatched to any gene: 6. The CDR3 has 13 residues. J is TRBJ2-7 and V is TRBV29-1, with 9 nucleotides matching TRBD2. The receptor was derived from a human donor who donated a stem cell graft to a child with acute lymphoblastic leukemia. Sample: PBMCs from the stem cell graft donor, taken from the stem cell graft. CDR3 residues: CSVRTSARYEQYF. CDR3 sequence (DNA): TGCAGCGTGAGGACTAGCGCCCGCTACGAGCAGTACTTC.